The 30 T cell receptor beta chains below all came from one sample that was sequenced in a study of T cell repertoires in ileal Crohn's disease. Before sorting, lamina propria lymphocytes were separated from surgical specimens by density gradient. Here immunoSEQ multiplex PCR was the method, and the copy in TCRdb shows in-frame clones only, minus some. The sample contains around 3,700 clones, around 82% of which appear only once. Sequences were obtained from CD4+ T cells sorted from the ileum. The source of these receptors is an adult with Crohn's disease.

Notes on this clone: This specimen includes other DNA sequences encoding the same CDR3. The rearrangement links TRBV6-5 to TRBJ1-2; 10 bases line up with TRBD1. Germline values: CDR1 MNHEY, CDR2 SVGAGI. V dropped 0 bases and J dropped 5; count of bases not matched to a gene: 0. The CDR3 runs to 14 residues. This CDR3 is CASSYSDRGYGYTF. DNA for the CDR3: TGTGCCAGCAGTTACTCGGACAGGGGGTATGGCTACACCTTC.

V is TRBV7-6 and J is TRBJ2-3; 10 bases fit TRBD2. V trimming: 3 bases; J trimming: 4 bases; junction bases outside the gene matches: 4. The CDR3 runs 15 residues. Germline CDR1 is SGHVS and CDR2 is FNYEAQ. The CDR3, as DNA: TGTGCCAGCAGCTTCCAGCGGGGGGGCTCAGATACGCAGTATTTT. It is translated as CASSFQRGGSDTQYF.

The chain links TRBV7-2 to TRBJ2-3; the match to TRBD2 covers 8 bases. CDR3 length: 13 residues. Losses at the gene ends were 3 bases for V and 6 bases for J; bases not matched to a gene: 2. From germline, CDR1 is SGHTA and CDR2 FQGNSA. In DNA form, the CDR3 reads TGTGCCAGCAGCTTCGGCGGGGGGGATACGCAGTATTTT. It encodes CASSFGGGDTQYF.

This sequence joins TRBV2 and TRBJ1-1; D may be TRBD1 (5 bases). V shed 6 bases and J shed 7 bases, with 15 bases lying between them. CDR3 length equals 13 residues. Germline V gives CDR1 SNHLY, CDR2 FYNNEI. CDR3 sequence: CASRSVGQGEAFF. The CDR3, as DNA: TGTGCCAGCAGGTCGGTGGGGCAGGGTGAAGCTTTCTTT. Together with reference TRBV2 and TRBJ1-1, the CDR3 gives the full variable domain: EPEVTQTPSHQVTQMGQEVILRCVPISNHLYFYWYRQILGQKVEFLVSFYNNEISEKSEIFDDQFSVERPDGSNFTLKIRSTKLEDSAMYFCASRSVGQGEAFFGQGTRLTVV.

The genes are TRBV6-1 and TRBJ2-1; 8 positions match TRBD1. The CDR3 has 12 residues. The trim removed 8 bases at V and 4 bases at J, leaving 1 base unmatched. Germline V lookup: CDR1 MNHNS, CDR2 SASEGT. The CDR3 DNA is TGTGCCAGCGGACAGGGTTACAATGAGCAGTTCTTC. Residues: CASGQGYNEQFF.

V and J are TRBV18 and TRBJ2-6, with 9 bases matching TRBD2. There are 19 residues in the CDR3. In germline, CDR1 is KGHSH, CDR2 LQKENI. Trimming at V came to 0 bases and at J to 2 bases, leaving 8 bases not matched to a gene. DNA of the CDR3: TGTGCCAGCTCACCACCTATAGCGGGGGCCCCCCCTGGGGCCAACGTCCTGACTTTC. This codes for CASSPPIAGAPPGANVLTF.

The chain links TRBV7-2 to TRBJ1-5; maybe TRBD1 (6 bases). The CDR3 has 15 amino acids. V lost 5 bases, J lost 0 bases, and 11 bases lay in between. Looked up from germline, CDR1 is SGHTA and CDR2 is FQGNSA. The CDR3 region is CASSLWTDSNQPQHF. The CDR3 nucleotides are TGTGCCAGCAGCCTATGGACAGATAGCAATCAGCCCCAGCATTTT.

The chain has TRBV25-1 and TRBJ1-4, with 10 positions matching TRBD1. CDR3 length: 17 residues. With 6 bases clipped from V and 8 bases from J, the junction kept 15 bases outside the gene matches. CDR1 and CDR2 (germline): MGHDK, SYGVNS. CDR3 residues: CASSELRGQGMSEKLFF. The CDR3 nucleotides are TGTGCCAGCAGCGAACTGAGGGGACAGGGGATGAGCGAAAAACTGTTTTTT.

The V gene is TRBV2, the J gene TRBJ2-3; weak D call: TRBD2 (7 bases). The CDR3 spans 15 residues. In germline, CDR1 is SNHLY, CDR2 FYNNEI. V lost 5 bases and J lost 1, with 13 bases in between. The CDR3 sequence: CASSPGGQGTDTQYF. The DNA of the CDR3 is TGTGCCAGCAGTCCCGGGGGGCAGGGCACAGATACGCAGTATTTT.

V and J are TRBV6-6 and TRBJ2-5; TRBD1 aligns across 7 bases. Judging by the DNA end, TRBJ2-7 fits better; the J call may be wrong. This CDR3 region has 15 residues. Germline values: CDR1 MNHNY, CDR2 SVGAGI (reference sequence). CDR3 region: CASSYASGGSYEQYF. As DNA, the CDR3 is TGTGCCAGCAGTTACGCGTCAGGGGGTTCCTACGAGCAGTACTTC.

This clone was counted once. The chain employs TRBV30 and TRBJ2-5, with D perhaps TRBD2 (6 bases). Per germline, CDR1 GTSNPN and CDR2 SVGIG (reference sequence). The CDR3 has 12 residues. V was cut by 5 bases and J by 2 bases, with 9 bases left in between. The CDR3 nucleotides read TGTGCCTGGGGGGGGTCTCAAGAGACCCAGTACTTC. Protein sequence: CAWGGSQETQYF.

Only one count was recorded for this clone. The J gene is TRBJ2-3, the V gene TRBV5-4, with 7 bases identical to TRBD1. CDR3 length equals 15 residues. CDR1 and CDR2 (germline): SGHNT, YYREEE (reference sequence). Germline trimming cut 4 bases from V and 0 bases from J; bases unmatched to any gene: 5. The CDR3 sequence is CASSTGTASTDTQYF. The CDR3 nucleotides are TGTGCCAGCAGCACCGGGACAGCTAGCACAGATACGCAGTATTTT.

The chain joins TRBV2 to TRBJ1-2; D not resolved. V lost 0 bases and J 2 bases, leaving 7 bases between the germline ends. Germline assignment: CDR1 SNHLY and CDR2 FYNNEI. The CDR3 spans 14 residues. In DNA form, the CDR3 reads TGTGCCAGCAGTGAAGCGGCCAGGAACTATGGCTACACCTTC. Translating gives CASSEAARNYGYTF.

This sequence joins TRBV6-1 and TRBJ2-1; 11 nucleotides align to TRBD1. The CDR3 covers 15 residues. The germline V gene has CDR1 MNHNS and CDR2 SASEGT. Trimming at V came to 2 bases and at J to 7 bases, leaving 4 bases not matched to a gene. CDR3 coding DNA: TGTGCCAGCAGTGAACGGACAGGGGGCGGGAATGAGCAGTTCTTC. This codes for CASSERTGGGNEQFF.

The V gene is TRBV6-5, the J gene TRBJ1-1; TRBD1 matches 7 bases. This CDR3 is built from 13 residues. The V and J ends lost 4 bases and 10 bases, in that order; junction bases with no gene match: 9. Germline-derived CDR1 and CDR2 are MNHEY and SVGAGI. The CDR3 nucleotides read TGTGCCAGCAGTTTCTCAAGGGGGCGCTTAGCTTTCTTT. Its protein is CASSFSRGRLAFF.

This clone was found once. In nucleotides, the CDR3 is TGTGCCAGCAGTGACGGGCGCGGGGGATACACTGAAGCTTTCTTT. Its protein is CASSDGRGGYTEAFF. The V and J genes are TRBV6-1 and TRBJ1-1, with D maybe TRBD1 (5 bases). This CDR3 spans 15 amino acids. CDR1 is MNHNS, CDR2 SASEGT, per germline. Trimming left V 3 bases short and J 3 bases short, with 14 bases between.

The chain joins TRBV29-1 to TRBJ1-5; no reliable D call. Germline V gene lookup returns CDR1 SQVTM and CDR2 ANQGSEA. This CDR3 has 15 residues. V lost 5 bases and J lost 3, with 17 bases in between. This CDR3 reads CSVSVGFSPNQPQHF. CDR3 nucleotides: TGCAGCGTTTCCGTCGGTTTTAGTCCCAATCAGCCCCAGCATTTT.

The chain employs TRBV29-1 and TRBJ2-1; D is uncertain. This CDR3 has 12 amino acids. The V and J ends lost 8 bases and 5 bases respectively, with 13 bases between them. The germline V gene encodes CDR1 SQVTM and CDR2 ANQGSEA. CDR3 sequence (DNA): TGCAGCCCCATTCGGTTTGACAATGAGCAGTTCTTC. Its protein is CSPIRFDNEQFF.

V and J are TRBV7-2 and TRBJ1-2; D not resolved. Looked up from germline, CDR1 is SGHTA and CDR2 is FQGNSA. The CDR3 spans 14 residues. V was clipped by 5 bases and J by 2 bases, with 12 bases between them. The CDR3 sequence is CASSPSRGNYGYTF. CDR3 in DNA: TGTGCCAGCAGCCCTTCACGGGGAAACTATGGCTACACCTTC.

This chain joins TRBV10-3 and TRBJ2-3, with 9 bases fitting TRBD2. Unmatched junction bases numbered 6, after V lost 2 bases and J lost 0 bases. This CDR3 region has 17 residues. Germline V gene lookup returns CDR1 ENHRY and CDR2 SYGVKD. CDR3 protein: CAISEGPTSGSTDTQYF. The CDR3, as DNA: TGTGCCATCAGTGAGGGACCGACTAGCGGAAGCACAGATACGCAGTATTTT.

This clone was seen more than once but under ten times. This chain connects TRBV7-9 to TRBJ2-7, with a tentative D call TRBD2 (5 bases). V lost 3 bases and J 0 bases, leaving 9 bases between the germline ends. This CDR3 is built from 14 residues. The germline V gene has CDR1 SEHNR and CDR2 FQNEAQ (reference sequence). This CDR3 is CASSFPGSSYEQYF. The CDR3 nucleotides are TGTGCCAGCAGCTTCCCGGGGTCCTCCTACGAGCAGTACTTC.

This sequence joins TRBV28 and TRBJ2-6, with a possible D match to TRBD2 (6 bases). V was shortened by 7 bases and J by 3 bases, with 16 bases between the two germline ends. This CDR3 spans 16 amino acids. Germline loops: CDR1 MDHEN, CDR2 SYDVKM. The CDR3 protein is CASNLGGSLGANVLTF. For the CDR3, the DNA is TGTGCCAGCAATCTTGGAGGGTCCCTTGGGGCCAACGTCCTGACTTTC.

The chain joins TRBV5-6 to TRBJ1-2, with D uncertain. The germline V gene has CDR1 SGHDT and CDR2 YYEEEE. V lost 1 base and J 6 bases, leaving 7 bases between the germline ends. The CDR3 contains 12 residues. CDR3 residues: CASSLIGDGYTF. DNA of the CDR3: TGTGCCAGCAGCTTGATCGGGGATGGCTACACCTTC.

V usage is TRBV4-1 and J usage is TRBJ2-1; tentative D call: TRBD2 (6 bases). Trimming removed 0 bases from V and 10 bases from J, with 22 bases in between. This CDR3 has 17 residues. Germline V gene sequence: CDR1 MGHRA, CDR2 YSYEKL. The CDR3 region has the DNA TGCGCCAGCAGCCAAGATCGGGGCGGGGACCTAACCGAGGAGCAGTTCTTC. This encodes CASSQDRGGDLTEEQFF.

As for this clone: The sample contains more than one DNA sequence encoding this CDR3. This chain links TRBV6-5 with TRBJ1-2, with TRBD1 matching over 8 bases. The J segment lost 4 bases and the V segment lost 0 bases, leaving 1 base of the junction unmatched. CDR3 length equals 14 residues. Germline V gene data show CDR1 as MNHEY and CDR2 as SVGAGI. The CDR3 nucleotides read TGTGCCAGCAGTTACTCAGACAGGGGCTATGGCTACACCTTC. This sequence encodes CASSYSDRGYGYTF.

The gene calls are TRBV5-6 and TRBJ2-7; D unclear. Germline V gene lookup returns CDR1 SGHDT and CDR2 YYEEEE. CDR3 length equals 14 residues. The V gene lost 1 base and the J gene lost 2 bases, with 10 bases spanning the gap. The CDR3 region has the DNA TGTGCCAGCAGCTTGTCACCCAGAACCTACGAGCAGTACTTC. Amino acids: CASSLSPRTYEQYF.

The chain carries TRBV28 and TRBJ2-7, with D possibly matching TRBD1 (6 bases). The CDR3 has 14 amino acids. The germline gives CDR1 MDHEN, CDR2 SYDVKM. Between the trimmed V and J ends, which lost 8 bases and 4 bases, there was a span of 18 bases. The CDR3 DNA reads TGTGCCAGCTCAACCGGGACATATGCTTACGAGCAGTACTTC. This codes for CASSTGTYAYEQYF.

The chain uses TRBV19 and TRBJ2-1, with 13 positions matching TRBD2. The CDR3 is 15 residues long. V gave up 6 bases and J gave up 3 bases; unmatched junction bases: 2. CDR1 is LNHDA, CDR2 SQIVND, per germline (reference sequence). The DNA of the CDR3 is TGTGCCAGTAGCGGACTAGCGGGGGACTACAATGAGCAGTTCTTC. Protein: CASSGLAGDYNEQFF.

The genes are TRBV9 and TRBJ1-4; 9 bases align to TRBD1. V lost 0 bases, J lost 8 bases, and 8 bases stayed unmatched. The CDR3 sequence is 16 residues long. The V gene's germline CDR1 is SGDLS and CDR2 YYNGEE. The CDR3 DNA follows: TGTGCCAGCAGCGTAGAAACAGGGGGCTATGGAGAAAAACTGTTTTTT. This codes for CASSVETGGYGEKLFF.

In this sample, this clone turned up once. The gene calls are TRBV2 and TRBJ1-3; a weak D match, TRBD1 (5 bases). CDR3 length: 15 amino acids. The V and J ends lost 7 bases and 0 bases respectively, with 13 bases between them. The V gene's germline CDR1 is SNHLY and CDR2 FYNNEI. CDR3 loop: CASILDSSSGNTIYF. The CDR3 DNA follows: TGTGCCAGCATTCTCGACAGCAGCTCTGGAAACACCATATATTTT. The full variable domain, rest sourced from reference TRBV2 and TRBJ1-3, is EPEVTQTPSHQVTQMGQEVILRCVPISNHLYFYWYRQILGQKVEFLVSFYNNEISEKSEIFDDQFSVERPDGSNFTLKIRSTKLEDSAMYFCASILDSSSGNTIYFGEGSWLTVV.